This T cell receptor (beta chain) was sequenced in a study of blood T cell repertoires in COVID-19. Generated by immunoSEQ multiplex PCR, the TCRdb table keeps only in-frame clones and is missing some. The sample shows about 180,000 clones, 80% of them seen only once. Per the germline V gene, CDR1 is LNHDA and CDR2 is SQIVND (reference sequence). V trimming: 5 bases; J trimming: 3 bases; junction bases outside the gene matches: 9. This CDR3 spans 16 amino acids. Adults between roughly 18 and 90 years of age took part from fewer than 30 US areas. This clone appeared a few times. This TCR was recovered from a man aged 55 to 70 who had been exposed to COVID-19. Sequenced: PBMCs or T cells enriched from blood (not recorded which). The chain links TRBV19 to TRBJ1-2, with TRBD1 identical over 10 bases. The CDR3 spells CASSPRTGTGDYGYTF. CDR3 in DNA: TGTGCCAGTAGTCCACGAACCGGGACAGGGGACTATGGCTACACCTTC. Filled out from reference TRBV19 and TRBJ1-2, the complete variable domain reads DGGITQSPKYLFRKEGQNVTLSCEQNLNHDAMYWYRQDPGQGLRLIYYSQIVNDFQKGDIAEGYSVSREKKESFPLTVTSAQKNPTAFYLCASSPRTGTGDYGYTFGSGTRLTVV.